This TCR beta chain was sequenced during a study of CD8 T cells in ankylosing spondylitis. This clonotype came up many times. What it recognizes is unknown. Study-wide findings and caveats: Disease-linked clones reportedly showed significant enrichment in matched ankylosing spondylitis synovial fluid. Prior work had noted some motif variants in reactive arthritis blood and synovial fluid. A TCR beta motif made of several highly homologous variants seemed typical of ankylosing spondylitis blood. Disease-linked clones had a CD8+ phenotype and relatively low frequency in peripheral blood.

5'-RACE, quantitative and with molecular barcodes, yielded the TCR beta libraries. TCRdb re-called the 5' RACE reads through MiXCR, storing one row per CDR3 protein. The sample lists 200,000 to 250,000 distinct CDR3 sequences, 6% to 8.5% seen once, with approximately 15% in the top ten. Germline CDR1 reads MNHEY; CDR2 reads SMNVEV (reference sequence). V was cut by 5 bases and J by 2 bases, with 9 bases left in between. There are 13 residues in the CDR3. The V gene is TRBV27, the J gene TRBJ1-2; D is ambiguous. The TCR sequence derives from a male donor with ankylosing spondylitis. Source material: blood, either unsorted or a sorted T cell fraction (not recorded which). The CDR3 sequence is CASSMNSNYGYTF. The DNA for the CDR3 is TGTGCCAGCAGTATGAACAGCAACTATGGCTACACCTTC.